These 7 T cell receptor beta chains came from one sample sequenced in a study of T cell repertoires in aging, cancer and after chemotherapy. Amplification of TCR beta used genomic DNA extracted from peripheral blood. Multiplex touch-down PCR with TRB-A/B primers amplified rearranged V-D-J TRB sequences. TCRdb itself ran the multiplex PCR reads through MiXCR, one entry per CDR3 protein. The sample shows under 500 distinct CDR3 sequences, roughly 36% of them seen only once. Specimen: blood. These receptors originate from a human donor with a blood cancer.

This clonotype is medium-sized by share. The chain has TRBV20-1 and TRBJ1-1; TRBD1 is a possible D gene (5 bases). There are 16 residues in the CDR3. Deletions cut 0 bases from V and 5 bases from J, with 19 bases between. Germline values: CDR1 DFQATT, CDR2 SNEGSKA (reference sequence). The CDR3 region has the DNA TGCAGTGCTAGAGAGATCGGGGCCAGGAGCCGTACTGAAGCTTTCTTT. As protein: CSAREIGARSRTEAFF.

This clonotype is large. This chain links TRBV6-5 with TRBJ1-6, with TRBD1 matching 9 bases. The J segment lost 3 bases and the V segment lost 2 bases, leaving 2 bases of the junction unmatched. Germline V gene data show CDR1 as MNHEY and CDR2 as SVGAGI. The CDR3 length is 16 residues. CDR3 nucleotide sequence: TGTGCCAGCAGTTACGTGGGACAGGGCTATAATTCACCCCTCCACTTT. Translation gives CASSYVGQGYNSPLHF.

Worth noting for this clonotype: This may be a read error: a much more frequent sequence differs by one nucleotide. The V call is TRBV20-1, the J call TRBJ1-1, with 7 bases fitting TRBD1. Germline CDR1 reads DFQATT; CDR2 reads SNEGSKA (reference sequence). CDR3 length: 16 amino acids. The CDR3 is CSTRDGRGQPNTEAFF. The CDR3 bases are TGCAGTACTAGAGATGGGAGGGGACAGCCGAACACTGAAGCTTTCTTT.

In its sample, this clonotype was seen a few times. The chain carries TRBV14 and TRBJ2-1; D unresolved. V was cut by 1 base and J by 4 bases, with 11 bases left in between. The CDR3 loop spans 15 amino acids. CDR1 is SGHDN, CDR2 FVKESK, per germline. The CDR3 is CASSQAESWYNEQFF. In DNA, the CDR3 is TGTGCCAGCAGCCAAGCAGAGTCTTGGTACAATGAGCAGTTCTTC.

The V gene is TRBV27, the J gene TRBJ1-2; perhaps TRBD1 as D (6 bases). The length of the CDR3 is 16 residues. From germline, CDR1 is MNHEY and CDR2 SMNVEV (reference sequence). The germline V and J ends were trimmed by 7 bases and 0 bases, with 18 bases remaining between them. DNA for the CDR3: TGTGCCAGCACTCCGGGGGGGAGGGGGTCTAACTATGGCTACACCTTC. Its translation is CASTPGGRGSNYGYTF.

This clonotype was picked up one time. CDR3 amino acids: CASSLVGTLPRSGANVLTF. CDR3 coding DNA: TGTGCCAGCAGCTTAGTGGGGACACTTCCACGTTCTGGGGCCAACGTCCTGACTTTC. The chain employs TRBV7-6 and TRBJ2-6, with a possible D match to TRBD1 (6 bases). Looked up from germline, CDR1 is SGHVS and CDR2 is FNYEAQ. There are 19 residues in the CDR3. V was cut by 1 base and J by 1 base, with 17 bases left in between.

J is TRBJ2-7 and V is TRBV12-3 or TRBV12-4, with unresolved D. The CDR3 extends over 10 amino acids. Between the trimmed V and J ends, which lost 9 bases and 3 bases, there was a span of 6 bases. The CDR3 sequence is CARPHYEQYF. The CDR3 DNA follows: TGTGCCAGGCCCCACTACGAGCAGTACTTC.